This T cell receptor (beta chain) was sequenced for a study of blood T cell repertoires in COVID-19. Assay used: immunoSEQ multiplex PCR; TCRdb lists only in-frame clones, some missing. This table holds a few hundred thousand clones, more than 85% found once. The sequenced sample was peripheral blood. The receptor was derived from a man in his late teens or twenties with active or convalescent COVID-19.

DNA for the CDR3: TGTGCCAGCAGTCCCGGGACAGGGGACACCGGGGAGCTGTTTTTT. Translated, it gives CASSPGTGDTGELFF. J is TRBJ2-2 and V is TRBV27, with 10 bases identical to TRBD1. Trimming cost V 5 bases and J 3 bases; bases outside gene matches: 3. The germline CDR1 and CDR2 sequences are MNHEY and SMNVEV (reference sequence). CDR3 length: 15 residues.